These 16 T cell receptor beta chains came from one sample sequenced in a study of blood T cell repertoires in COVID-19. The assay was immunoSEQ multiplex PCR, and TCRdb's table has in-frame clones only and misses some. The sample yields 130,000 to 150,000 clones, roughly 87% seen once. The sample comprised peripheral blood. These receptors were obtained from a man between 65 and 79 years old with acute or convalescent COVID-19.

This chain connects TRBV19 to TRBJ1-5; D is unresolved. Germline-derived CDR1 and CDR2 are LNHDA and SQIVND (reference sequence). Trimming shortened V by 6 bases and J by 3 bases, and 15 bases separated the two germline ends. CDR3 size: 15 residues. In DNA, the CDR3 is TGTGCCAGTAGGACCCTGGCCGGGAACAATCAGCCCCAGCATTTT. Amino acids: CASRTLAGNNQPQHF.

Comment on this clone: Other nucleotide sequences in the sample specify the same CDR3. This chain uses TRBV5-1 with TRBJ1-1, with 7 bases aligning to TRBD1. The ends lost 5 bases at V and 0 bases at J; junction bases unmatched: 4. The germline CDR1 and CDR2 sequences are SGHRS and YFSETQ. The CDR3 consists of 14 residues. The CDR3 sequence: CASRTGDLNTEAFF. The CDR3 DNA reads TGCGCCAGCAGAACAGGGGACTTGAACACTGAAGCTTTCTTT.

This chain connects TRBV19 to TRBJ1-1, with D tentatively TRBD1 (6 bases). V was trimmed by 6 bases and J by 10 bases, leaving 21 bases between them. CDR3 length: 14 residues. From germline, CDR1 is LNHDA and CDR2 SQIVND (reference sequence). The CDR3 sequence: CASRSSGGTLGAFF. CDR3 DNA sequence: TGTGCCAGTAGGAGCTCGGGGGGGACACTGGGAGCTTTCTTT.

This clone was detected a few times. This chain uses TRBV19 with TRBJ1-1; 7 positions match TRBD1. Trimming at V came to 8 bases and at J to 5 bases, leaving 8 bases not matched to a gene. Germline loops: CDR1 LNHDA, CDR2 SQIVND (reference sequence). The CDR3 extends over 13 amino acids. The CDR3 loop is CASSAGGFTEAFF. The CDR3 DNA follows: TGTGCCAGTTCTGCAGGGGGATTTACTGAAGCTTTCTTT.

The sample holds a few counts of this clone. This sequence joins TRBV28 and TRBJ2-7; 7 bases match TRBD2. CDR3 size: 15 residues. V trimming: 5 bases; J trimming: 4 bases; junction bases outside the gene matches: 11. Per the germline V gene, CDR1 is MDHEN and CDR2 is SYDVKM. CDR3 sequence (DNA): TGTGCCAGCAGTGACCTCGGGGAGGGAGGGTACGAGCAGTACTTC. This encodes CASSDLGEGGYEQYF.

The V call is TRBV12-3 or TRBV12-4, the J call TRBJ1-1, with D uncertain. V was trimmed by 4 bases and J by 1 base, leaving 7 bases between them. The CDR3 is 13 residues long. In DNA, the CDR3 is TGTGCCAGCAGTTCCCCGCGGAACACTGAAGCTTTCTTT. It codes for CASSSPRNTEAFF.

The J gene is TRBJ2-5, the V gene TRBV6-2 or TRBV6-3, with 9 bases matching TRBD1. Germline CDR1 and CDR2: MNHEY and SVGEGT. V shed 0 bases and J 4 bases; nucleotides not matched to a gene: 6. The CDR3 consists of 16 residues. In DNA form, the CDR3 reads TGTGCCAGCAGTTACTCCGGACAGGGGTGGGGAGAGACCCAGTACTTC. It yields the protein CASSYSGQGWGETQYF.

The chain joins TRBV18 to TRBJ2-1, with TRBD2 matching 12 bases. Germline V gene sequence: CDR1 KGHSH, CDR2 LQKENI. The CDR3 length is 15 residues. With 3 bases clipped from V and 10 bases from J, the junction kept 7 bases outside the gene matches. CDR3 protein: CASSPRTSGKFEQFF. The CDR3 DNA is TGTGCCAGCTCACCTCGGACTAGCGGGAAATTCGAGCAGTTCTTC.

In nucleotides, the CDR3 is TGCGCCAGCAGTGAGTCTGTCTACTCCTACGAGCAGTACTTC. This codes for CASSESVYSYEQYF. J is TRBJ2-7 and V is TRBV10-1; D is undetermined. This CDR3 has 14 residues. V was cut by 0 bases and J by 0 bases, with 6 bases left in between. Germline V lookup: CDR1 WNHNN, CDR2 SYGVQD (reference sequence).

V usage is TRBV19 and J usage is TRBJ1-1, with D maybe TRBD1 (5 bases). Deletions cut 4 bases from V and 4 bases from J, with 7 bases between. Germline V gene lookup returns CDR1 LNHDA and CDR2 SQIVND (reference sequence). CDR3 length equals 12 residues. Here the CDR3 reads CASSRGVTEAFF. CDR3 bases: TGTGCCAGTAGTAGGGGGGTCACTGAAGCTTTCTTT.

The chain is built from TRBV7-9 and TRBJ1-5; no clear D gene. The CDR3 is 14 amino acids. The V gene lost 6 bases and the J gene lost 0 bases, with 9 bases spanning the gap. The germline CDR1 and CDR2 sequences are SEHNR and FQNEAQ (reference sequence). The CDR3 DNA sequence: TGTGCCAGCAGTCAACAGCTTAGCAATCAGCCCCAGCATTTT. Protein: CASSQQLSNQPQHF.

This rearrangement joins TRBV6-5 to TRBJ1-3; 9 nucleotides line up with TRBD1. V trimming: 6 bases; J trimming: 0 bases; junction bases outside the gene matches: 3. Germline V gene sequence: CDR1 MNHEY, CDR2 SVGAGI. The CDR3 loop spans 15 amino acids. The CDR3 loop is CASRRTGDSGNTIYF. The CDR3 DNA follows: TGTGCCAGCAGAAGGACAGGGGACTCTGGAAACACCATATATTTT.

This clone came up a few times. This chain uses TRBV27 with TRBJ2-7, with 8 positions matching TRBD1. Germline loops: CDR1 MNHEY, CDR2 SMNVEV (reference sequence). The CDR3 is made up of 12 amino acids. V lost 8 bases and J lost 3; bases outside the gene matches: 3. CDR3 in amino acids: CASATGDYEQYF. The CDR3 DNA sequence: TGTGCCAGCGCGACAGGGGACTACGAGCAGTACTTC.

This clone was recorded a few times. This chain joins TRBV5-5 and TRBJ2-5, with D unclear. CDR1 is SGHKS, CDR2 YYEKEE, per germline (reference sequence). The CDR3 totals 14 residues. V was shortened by 1 base and J by 2 bases, with 9 bases between the two germline ends. As DNA, the CDR3 is TGTGCCAGCAGCTTGATGAACAGACAAGAGACCCAGTACTTC. Its protein product is CASSLMNRQETQYF.

DNA for the CDR3: TGTGCCAGCAGTGGCCGGACAGGGGGCGAATACGAGCAGTACTTC. Its translation: CASSGRTGGEYEQYF. The chain carries TRBV2 and TRBJ2-7; 11 bases line up with TRBD1. This CDR3 is 15 amino acids long. CDR1 and CDR2 (germline): SNHLY, FYNNEI. V trimming: 4 bases; J trimming: 4 bases; junction bases outside the gene matches: 6.

V and J are TRBV5-1 and TRBJ2-3, with D maybe TRBD2 (6 bases). Germline CDR1 and CDR2: SGHRS and YFSETQ. With 2 bases removed from V and 6 bases from J, the gap between germline ends came to 7 bases. The CDR3 is made up of 12 amino acids. The CDR3 nucleotides are TGCGCCAGCAGCTTCACTAGCGATACGCAGTATTTT. Amino acids: CASSFTSDTQYF.